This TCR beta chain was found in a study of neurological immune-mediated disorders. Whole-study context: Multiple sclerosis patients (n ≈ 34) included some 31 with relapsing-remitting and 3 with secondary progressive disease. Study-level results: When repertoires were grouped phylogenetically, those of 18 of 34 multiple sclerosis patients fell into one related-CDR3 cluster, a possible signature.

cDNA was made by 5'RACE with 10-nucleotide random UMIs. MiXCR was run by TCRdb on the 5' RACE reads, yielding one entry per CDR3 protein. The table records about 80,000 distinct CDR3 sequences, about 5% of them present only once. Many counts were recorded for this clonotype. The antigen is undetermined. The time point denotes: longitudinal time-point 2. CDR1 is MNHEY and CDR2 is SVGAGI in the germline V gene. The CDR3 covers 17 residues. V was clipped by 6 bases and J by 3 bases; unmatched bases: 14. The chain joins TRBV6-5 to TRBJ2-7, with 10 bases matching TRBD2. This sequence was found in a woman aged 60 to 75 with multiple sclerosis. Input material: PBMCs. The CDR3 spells CASRPQGGLAGDYEQYF. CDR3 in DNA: TGTGCCAGCAGACCCCAGGGGGGGCTAGCGGGAGACTACGAGCAGTACTTC.